The clone carrying this T cell receptor beta chain has a handful of counts. This record belongs to a study of T cell responses to AZD1222 COVID-19 vaccine. Some clones are missing from TCRdb's copy, which holds only in-frame ones; the method was immunoSEQ multiplex PCR. Of 60,000 to 100,000 clones detected, about 91% appear once; the ten largest clones hold approximately 7%. The TCR originated in an adult in good health. The material sequenced was peripheral blood, taken on day 0 of MenACWY control vaccination.

The CDR3 here is CASSYSIQVGLYYEQYF. CDR3 bases: TGTGCCAGCAGTTACTCGATCCAAGTGGGACTATACTACGAGCAGTACTTC. This chain uses TRBV6-2 or TRBV6-3 with TRBJ2-7; 7 bases align to TRBD2. From germline, CDR1 is MNHEY and CDR2 SVGEGT. CDR3 length: 17 residues. Unmatched junction bases numbered 11, after V lost 0 bases and J lost 3 bases.